This is a list of T cell receptor beta chains from one sample in a study of monozygotic twins with inflammatory bowel disease. Reprocessing the 5' RACE reads, TCRdb reports a single entry for every CDR3 protein and omits DNA. This table lists approximately 160,000 distinct CDR3 sequences. Sequenced input: blood. Source of these receptors: a human donor with ulcerative colitis or Crohn's disease, or a healthy co-twin of an affected twin (not recorded which). Both conserved end residues are part of each CDR3.

cdr3_length	j_call	v_call	cdr3_aa
15	TRBJ2-3	TRBV11-2	CASSHLAGGTDTQYF
17	TRBJ2-1	TRBV14	CASSQEGRSPVWNEQFF
15	TRBJ1-6	TRBV5-5	CASTHRQGNNSPLHF
15	TRBJ2-1	TRBV5-1	CASSLVEGSYNEQFF
14	TRBJ2-5	TRBV20-1	CSARGGGFQETQYF
15	TRBJ2-2	TRBV9	CASSTTGLNTGELFF
13	TRBJ1-2	TRBV27	CASSPNDRDGYTF
17	TRBJ1-3	TRBV7-9	CASSPTGAARSGNTIYF
14	TRBJ2-7	TRBV12-3/TRBV12-4	CASGPWLASSEQYF
13	TRBJ2-7	TRBV6-6	CASSNDRKYEQYF
15	TRBJ2-5	TRBV20-1	CSATTSGGPQETQYF
14	TRBJ2-2	TRBV10-3	CAIRSDRNTGELFF
12	TRBJ2-2	TRBV5-1	CASSLFAGELFF
14	TRBJ1-5	TRBV7-9	CASSPLSSNQPQHF
13	TRBJ2-4	TRBV14	CASSPGQGDIQYF
15	TRBJ2-1	TRBV30	CAWSSGTVAYNEQFF
13	TRBJ2-1	TRBV11-3	CASSLGPGQRQFF
13	TRBJ2-5	TRBV29-1	CSVEWDRQETQYF
14	TRBJ1-1	TRBV6-1	CASSPRTGTTEAFF
16	TRBJ2-3	TRBV7-8	CASSLRTSGNTDTQYF
13	TRBJ2-5	TRBV7-9	CASADRGKETQYF
14	TRBJ2-1	TRBV28	CASSFDGVRNEQFF
15	TRBJ2-1	TRBV12-3/TRBV12-4	CASSFVQGVYNEQFF
13	TRBJ2-1	TRBV5-1	CASSPLTYNEQFF
15	TRBJ2-7	TRBV7-2	CASSLWAQSSYEQYF
16	TRBJ1-4	TRBV5-1	CASTPTTGTGREKLFF
14	TRBJ2-5	TRBV5-1	CASSFVQVQETQYF
15	TRBJ1-5	TRBV18	CASSLGHNSNQPQHF
12	TRBJ2-3	TRBV6-5	CASSYSQDTQYF
12	TRBJ2-7	TRBV5-1	CASSFQGNEQYF
19	TRBJ2-1	TRBV7-9	CASSSTSGREDSYNDEQFF
15	TRBJ1-1	TRBV20-1	CSARGDRAEGTEAFF
18	TRBJ2-2	TRBV6-5	CASSYTTRGRSRTGELFF
15	TRBJ2-2	TRBV28	CASSLTTVNTGELFF
14	TRBJ1-1	TRBV4-1	CASSQDSGLTEAFF
18	TRBJ2-4	TRBV29-1	CSVEDPIASGRAKNIQYF
14	TRBJ2-7	TRBV3-1	CASSQGPGSYEQYF
11	TRBJ2-5	TRBV29-1	CSADRKETQYF
13	TRBJ2-1	TRBV12-3/TRBV12-4	CASSLSSGGEQFF
14	TRBJ1-2	TRBV29-1	CSVLGEGADYGYTF
14	TRBJ2-2	TRBV10-3	CAISDRRGTGELFF
15	TRBJ1-5	TRBV5-4	CASSVGTGSNQPQHF
12	TRBJ2-3	TRBV5-1	CASSYQSDTQYF
14	TRBJ2-7	TRBV27	CASTPSGRPYEQYF
13	TRBJ2-7	TRBV10-3	CAIRSGTSYEQYF
18	TRBJ2-6	TRBV7-6	CASSSMLDGSSGANVLTF
13	TRBJ1-6	TRBV25-1	CASRGRVNSPLHF
12	TRBJ2-1	TRBV20-1	CSASDLYNEQFF
14	TRBJ2-7	TRBV27	CASSFGQGNYEQYF
16	TRBJ2-6	TRBV27	CASSSDRGTGANVLTF
13	TRBJ1-1	TRBV7-2	CASSARGNTEAFF
12	TRBJ2-3	TRBV5-6	CASSLALDTQYF